The clone carrying this TCR beta chain occurred a few times. CDR3 size: 17 residues. The J segment lost 0 bases and the V segment lost 3 bases, leaving 7 bases of the junction unmatched. Germline loops: CDR1 SGHNT, CDR2 YYREEE (reference sequence). One entry per CDR3 protein results from TCRdb running MiXCR on the RT-PCR reads. The sample records about 700,000 distinct CDR3 sequences, 13% to 15% being singletons. J is TRBJ2-1 and V is TRBV5-4; 9 nucleotides match TRBD2. What was sequenced was memory CD4+ T cells from blood. The source is a female donor in good health, serving as a healthy control. The CDR3 nucleotides read TGTGCCAGCAGCTCCGGTAGCGGGAGCTACTCCTACAATGAGCAGTTCTTC. Amino acid sequence: CASSSGSGSYSYNEQFF.